These 27 T cell receptor beta chains were all obtained from the same sample, sequenced in a study of T cell responses to AZD1222 COVID-19 vaccine. Sequencing used immunoSEQ multiplex PCR; TCRdb keeps in-frame clones, though not all of them. The table includes 100,000 to 120,000 clones, 88% detected once. Sequenced here: peripheral blood, sampled on day 0 of AZD1222 vaccination. The receptors come from an adult in good health.

This chain uses TRBV6-5 with TRBJ2-7; D not certain. This CDR3 is built from 14 residues. In germline, CDR1 is MNHEY, CDR2 SVGAGI. The V end lost 6 bases, the J end lost 1 base, and 13 bases lay between the germline ends. The CDR3 DNA follows: TGTGCCAGCAGCGTAAGGCTCCGTTCCTACGAGCAGTACTTC. This codes for CASSVRLRSYEQYF.

The chain couples TRBV11-2 to TRBJ2-2; no definite D call. V was cut by 7 bases and J by 4 bases, with 10 bases left in between. Looked up from germline, CDR1 is SGHAT and CDR2 is FQNNGV. This CDR3 region has 13 residues. CDR3 DNA sequence: TGTGCCAGCACCAATCCCGGCACCGGGGAGCTGTTTTTT. Protein sequence: CASTNPGTGELFF.

This clone was detected only once. The rearrangement joins TRBV7-2 to TRBJ1-1; possible D gene TRBD1, 5 bases. The CDR3 length is 14 residues. The V end lost 6 bases, the J end lost 3 bases, and 14 bases lay between the germline ends. Germline assignment: CDR1 SGHTA and CDR2 FQGNSA. The CDR3 sequence: CASRNRRGDTEAFF. For the CDR3, the DNA is TGTGCCAGCAGGAACCGACGGGGGGACACTGAAGCTTTCTTT.

J is TRBJ2-7 and V is TRBV27; weak D call: TRBD2 (5 bases). There are 14 residues in the CDR3. Germline V lookup: CDR1 MNHEY, CDR2 SMNVEV (reference sequence). Trimming took off 3 bases at V and 1 base at J, with 10 bases between the two ends. In DNA, the CDR3 is TGTGCCAGCAGTTTTGGGCCGGGGTCCTACGAGCAGTACTTC. This encodes CASSFGPGSYEQYF.

The chain uses TRBV7-2 and TRBJ1-2; D unclear. The germline V gene encodes CDR1 SGHTA and CDR2 FQGNSA. V gave up 1 base and J gave up 3 bases, with 9 bases separating them. This CDR3 contains 14 residues. The CDR3 is CASSLGTVDYGYTF. The CDR3, as DNA: TGTGCCAGCAGCTTAGGGACGGTAGACTATGGCTACACCTTC.

This sequence joins TRBV24-1 and TRBJ1-1; D uncertain. The CDR3 extends over 11 amino acids. CDR1 and CDR2 from the germline V gene are KGHDR and SFDVKD. V was clipped by 5 bases and J by 6 bases, with 6 bases between them. The CDR3 protein is CATSGASEAFF. The CDR3 DNA reads as TGTGCCACCAGTGGGGCATCTGAAGCTTTCTTT.

The chain couples TRBV30 to TRBJ1-5; 9 positions agree with TRBD1. The CDR3 covers 15 residues. V was clipped by 2 bases and J by 6 bases; unmatched bases: 8. Germline CDR1 GTSNPN, CDR2 SVGIG (reference sequence). CDR3 sequence reads: CAWSPWGQGIQPQHF. CDR3 sequence (DNA): TGTGCCTGGAGTCCCTGGGGACAGGGTATTCAGCCCCAGCATTTT.

The chain recombines TRBV7-9 with TRBJ1-1, with TRBD1 as a possible D gene (6 bases). The CDR3 is 14 residues long. V was shortened by 3 bases and J by 1 base, with 9 bases between the two germline ends. The germline gives CDR1 SEHNR, CDR2 FQNEAQ (reference sequence). The CDR3 DNA reads TGTGCCAGCAGCTTCGGGACAAGGAACACTGAAGCTTTCTTT. Its protein product is CASSFGTRNTEAFF. Full variable domain (remainder filled in from reference TRBV7-9 and TRBJ1-1): DTGVSQNPRHKITKRGQNVTFRCDPISEHNRLYWYRQTLGQGPEFLTYFQNEAQLEKSRLLSDRFSAERPKGSFSTLEIQRTEQGDSAMYLCASSFGTRNTEAFFGQGTRLTVV.

The chain links TRBV7-8 to TRBJ2-7; D unclear. Germline-derived CDR1 and CDR2 are SGHVS and FQNEAQ. This CDR3 spans 14 amino acids. V was shortened by 1 base and J by 5 bases, with 12 bases between the two germline ends. The CDR3 region is CASSLGRGIHEQYF. The CDR3 nucleotides are TGTGCCAGCAGCTTAGGACGTGGGATCCACGAGCAGTACTTC.

The CDR3 sequence: CASSYGGALLNTEAFF. The CDR3 DNA reads as TGTGCCAGCAGTTACGGGGGGGCCCTTCTGAACACTGAAGCTTTCTTT. The rearrangement uses TRBV6-5 and TRBJ1-1; D might be TRBD1 (6 bases). Per germline, CDR1 MNHEY and CDR2 SVGAGI. Trimming took 2 bases from V and 0 from J, leaving 13 bases between them. This CDR3 has 16 amino acids.

This chain links TRBV7-7 with TRBJ1-2, with unresolved D. The V gene lost 4 bases and the J gene lost 4 bases, with 10 bases spanning the gap. The CDR3 totals 13 residues. CDR1 and CDR2 (germline): SSHAT, FNYEAQ (reference sequence). DNA for the CDR3: TGTGCCAGCAGCTACGGGAATCTCTATGGCTACACCTTC. Translation: CASSYGNLYGYTF.

The rearrangement links TRBV29-1 to TRBJ2-7, with D possibly matching TRBD2 (6 bases). This CDR3 has 14 amino acids. Per germline, CDR1 SQVTM and CDR2 ANQGSEA. V lost 5 bases and J lost 0, with 14 bases in between. Here the CDR3 DNA reads TGCAGCGTTTCTAGGCAGGAGGGCTCCTACGAGCAGTACTTC. Translation: CSVSRQEGSYEQYF.

The rearrangement links TRBV5-6 to TRBJ1-3; D uncertain. CDR3 length: 14 residues. Germline V gene data show CDR1 as SGHDT and CDR2 as YYEEEE. The ends were cut back, 2 bases at V and 3 bases at J, with 9 bases in the middle. CDR3 amino acids: CASSFIVNGNTIYF. In DNA form, the CDR3 reads TGTGCCAGCAGCTTTATTGTTAATGGAAACACCATATATTTT.

This clone appeared once. The genes are TRBV19 and TRBJ2-3; 10 positions agree with TRBD2. The CDR3 length is 17 residues. The germline CDR1 and CDR2 sequences are LNHDA and SQIVND (reference sequence). V lost 5 bases and J lost 1; bases outside the gene matches: 9. CDR3 in DNA: TGTGCCAGTAGTCCGTCCCCGAGCGGGAGGGGCACAGATACGCAGTATTTT. Translated: CASSPSPSGRGTDTQYF.

CDR3 residues: CASSSGTANSPLHF. CDR3 coding DNA: TGTGCCAGCAGCTCCGGGACAGCGAATTCACCCCTCCACTTT. The chain employs TRBV7-9 and TRBJ1-6; 7 bases agree with TRBD1. The CDR3 is 14 amino acids. CDR1 is SEHNR, CDR2 FQNEAQ, per germline (reference sequence). Trimming removed 4 bases from V and 7 bases from J; junction bases left unmatched: 4.

The chain is built from TRBV19 and TRBJ1-2; no clear D. This CDR3 spans 14 amino acids. The germline V gene has CDR1 LNHDA and CDR2 SQIVND (reference sequence). V lost 3 bases, J lost 5 bases, and 13 bases lay in between. The CDR3 sequence: CASSMGTEHYGYTF. CDR3 DNA: TGTGCCAGTAGTATGGGAACAGAACATTATGGCTACACCTTC.

This clone was observed a few times. V is TRBV2 and J is TRBJ1-3; the D is unclear. Trimming cost V 5 bases and J 7 bases, with 12 bases left between them. The germline gives CDR1 SNHLY, CDR2 FYNNEI. The length of the CDR3 is 13 residues. The CDR3 bases are TGTGCCAGCAGTTTGGGAAAGCGGAACACCATATATTTT. Protein sequence: CASSLGKRNTIYF.

The rearrangement links TRBV30 to TRBJ2-7; 7 bases line up with TRBD1. V shed 4 bases, J shed 5 bases, and the junction held 11 bases outside the gene matches. The CDR3 is 14 amino acids. The germline gives CDR1 GTSNPN, CDR2 SVGIG (reference sequence). The CDR3 sequence is CAWIRRDSSHEQYF. CDR3 DNA: TGTGCCTGGATCCGCCGGGACAGTTCCCACGAGCAGTACTTC.

This chain connects TRBV6-5 to TRBJ1-1; D ambiguous. The CDR3 spans 14 residues. Trimming left V 11 bases short and J 0 bases short, with 16 bases between. The germline CDR1 and CDR2 sequences are MNHEY and SVGAGI. CDR3 DNA sequence: TGTGCCGTGGAAAGAACATCGGTGAACACTGAAGCTTTCTTT. Translation gives CAVERTSVNTEAFF.

V and J are TRBV5-5 and TRBJ2-7; a possible D gene is TRBD1 (8 bases). This CDR3 has 14 residues. The germline V gene has CDR1 SGHKS and CDR2 YYEKEE (reference sequence). The V end lost 3 bases, the J end lost 7 bases, and 17 bases lay between the germline ends. The CDR3 region is CASSWTGRGREQYF. Here the CDR3 DNA reads TGTGCCAGCAGCTGGACAGGGAGGGGCCGGGAGCAGTACTTC.

This clone was observed a few times. The chain combines TRBV3-1 (or the pseudogene TRBV3-2) with TRBJ1-4; weak D call: TRBD1 (5 bases). CDR1 and CDR2 from the germline V gene are LGHDT and YNNKEL (reference sequence). Trimming cost V 4 bases and J 8 bases, with 14 bases left between them. CDR3 length: 14 residues. The CDR3, as DNA: TGTGCCAGCAGCCTCTCGCTCGGGGACGAAAAACTGTTTTTT. Translated, it gives CASSLSLGDEKLFF.

V gene TRBV30 combines with J gene TRBJ1-1; D is unclear. The V and J ends lost 4 bases and 1 base respectively, with 7 bases between them. Germline V CDR1 and CDR2: GTSNPN, SVGIG (reference sequence). The CDR3 length is 12 residues. CDR3 coding DNA: TGTGCCTGGAACCGACAGAACACTGAAGCTTTCTTT. Amino acid sequence: CAWNRQNTEAFF. Combining the CDR3 with reference TRBV30 and TRBJ1-1 gives the whole variable domain SQTIHQWPATLVQPVGSPLSLECTVEGTSNPNLYWYRQAAGRGLQLLFYSVGIGQISSEVPQNLSASRPQDRQFILSSKKLLLSDSGFYLCAWNRQNTEAFFGQGTRLTVV.

The chain joins TRBV5-1 to TRBJ1-3, with D unclear. The CDR3 is made up of 14 amino acids. V was pared by 4 bases and J by 4 bases, with 12 bases between. In germline, CDR1 is SGHRS, CDR2 YFSETQ. The CDR3 sequence: CASSLDGSGNTIYF. DNA for the CDR3: TGCGCCAGCAGCCTTGACGGTTCCGGAAACACCATATATTTT.

The gene calls are TRBV5-1 and TRBJ1-3, with D unresolved. V was pared by 4 bases and J by 4 bases, with 6 bases between. The CDR3 has 12 amino acids. CDR1 and CDR2 (germline): SGHRS, YFSETQ. CDR3 sequence: CASSPDGNTIYF. For the CDR3, the DNA is TGCGCCAGCAGCCCGGACGGAAACACCATATATTTT.

Only a few counts were recorded for this clone. The CDR3 sequence is CASSLYLTAGSEKLFF. CDR3 in DNA: TGTGCCAGCAGCTTGTATTTGACAGCTGGGAGTGAAAAACTGTTTTTT. The V call is TRBV5-6, the J call TRBJ1-4; D is possibly TRBD1 (5 bases). Trimming removed 1 base at V and 7 bases at J, with 17 bases between. This CDR3 has 16 amino acids. Germline V lookup: CDR1 SGHDT, CDR2 YYEEEE.

This clone was seen more than once but under ten times. This chain uses TRBV11-3 with TRBJ2-1; 7 nucleotides agree with TRBD2. The trim removed 1 base at V and 4 bases at J, leaving 1 base unmatched. CDR1 and CDR2 (germline): SGHNT, YENEEA. The CDR3 has 14 amino acids. CDR3 DNA sequence: TGTGCCAGCAGCTTAGGACTAGCTTACAATGAGCAGTTCTTC. This translates into CASSLGLAYNEQFF.

The chain joins TRBV5-6 to TRBJ2-1, with 7 bases lining up with TRBD2. With 2 bases clipped from V and 3 bases from J, the junction kept 5 bases outside the gene matches. CDR3 length equals 15 residues. Germline V CDR1 and CDR2: SGHDT, YYEEEE. The chain's CDR3 is CASSLRTSGYNEQFF. The CDR3 region has the DNA TGTGCCAGCAGCTTAAGGACTAGTGGCTACAATGAGCAGTTCTTC.